This TCR beta chain was obtained from a study of OX40 agonist ivuxolimab in advanced cancers. Profiling relied on immunoSEQ multiplex PCR, and the TCRdb table lists in-frame clones only, not all of them. The sample records approximately 100,000 clones, about 90% being singletons. The receptor's source is an adult with an advanced solid tumor such as melanoma, head and neck, liver or kidney cancer. Sequenced material: CD4+ or CD8+ T cells sorted from blood, taken in a trial of the OX40 agonist ivuxolimab.

The CDR3 spells CASSSADTQYF. The DNA of the CDR3 is TGCGCCAGCAGCTCCGCAGATACGCAGTATTTT. The rearrangement uses TRBV5-1 and TRBJ2-3; no firm D call. CDR3 length equals 11 residues. Trimming cost V 3 bases and J 4 bases, with 3 bases left between them. The germline V gene encodes CDR1 SGHRS and CDR2 YFSETQ.